Shown below are 17 T cell receptor beta chains from a single sample sequenced in a study of shared clonotypes between healthy human individuals. Data came from immunoSEQ multiplex PCR; TCRdb stores just in-frame clones and leaves some out. Of over a million clones in the sample, approximately 97% are singletons; the top ten hold approximately 1%. Sequencing input: naive CD4+ T cells sorted from blood. Regarding subset: CD45RA+ positively selected. These receptors originate from a man between 25 and 39 years old in good health.

J is TRBJ2-5 and V is TRBV15; a weak D match, TRBD2 (5 bases). CDR3 size: 14 residues. Germline V CDR1 and CDR2: LNHNV, YYDKDF (reference sequence). V was clipped by 3 bases and J by 1 base, with 9 bases between them. This CDR3 reads CATSSMAGQETQYF. The CDR3 coding sequence is TGTGCCACCAGCAGTATGGCGGGCCAAGAGACCCAGTACTTC.

The V gene is TRBV5-1, the J gene TRBJ2-7, with a weak D call TRBD2 (6 bases). V was shortened by 2 bases and J by 0 bases, with 9 bases between the two germline ends. Germline CDR1 is SGHRS and CDR2 is YFSETQ. CDR3 size: 14 residues. The CDR3 DNA is TGCGCCAGCAGCTTTAGCGGTTTCTCCTACGAGCAGTACTTC. Its translation: CASSFSGFSYEQYF.

V is TRBV29-1 and J is TRBJ2-7; tentatively, D is TRBD2 (5 bases). The CDR3 loop spans 13 amino acids. V lost 7 bases to trimming and J lost 3 bases, with 16 bases between them. Per the germline V gene, CDR1 is SQVTM and CDR2 is ANQGSEA. The CDR3 is CSAIVGEYYEQYF. In nucleotides, the CDR3 is TGCAGCGCCATCGTGGGAGAGTACTACGAGCAGTACTTC.

The rearrangement links TRBV19 to TRBJ2-7; possibly TRBD2 for D (6 bases). Per the germline V gene, CDR1 is LNHDA and CDR2 is SQIVND (reference sequence). The CDR3 has 15 residues. Trimming removed 7 bases at V and 3 bases at J, with 19 bases between. The DNA for the CDR3 is TGTGCCAGTACCCCGACTAGTTTTAGGTTCTACGAGCAGTACTTC. It codes for CASTPTSFRFYEQYF.

The chain links TRBV7-3 to TRBJ2-1, with no clear D. The CDR3 extends over 13 amino acids. Germline CDR1 is SGHTA and CDR2 is FQGTGA. The V and J ends lost 0 bases and 5 bases respectively, with 5 bases between them. The CDR3 nucleotides are TGTGCCAGCAGCTTAACGGTAGACAATGAGCAGTTCTTC. It translates to CASSLTVDNEQFF.

The chain uses TRBV10-3 and TRBJ2-1; 8 bases map to TRBD2. The V gene end was trimmed by 7 bases and the J gene end by 7 bases; junction bases not matched to a gene: 9. This CDR3 has 14 residues. From germline, CDR1 is ENHRY and CDR2 SYGVKD. The CDR3 is CAITQAGAQNEQFF. The CDR3 nucleotides are TGTGCCATCACCCAAGCGGGGGCGCAGAATGAGCAGTTCTTC.

This sequence joins TRBV27 and TRBJ2-7, with TRBD2 identical over 9 bases. Germline CDR1 is MNHEY and CDR2 is SMNVEV (reference sequence). The CDR3 loop spans 16 amino acids. V shed 4 bases and J 5 bases; nucleotides not matched to a gene: 12. CDR3: CASSWRLAEPLDEQYF. The CDR3 DNA sequence: TGTGCCAGCAGTTGGCGACTAGCGGAACCACTGGACGAGCAGTACTTC.

Regarding this clone: Different DNA sequences within this sample yield the same CDR3. This chain connects TRBV7-3 to TRBJ1-1; no firm D call. Germline CDR1 is SGHTA and CDR2 is FQGTGA. V was cut by 3 bases and J by 1 base, with 6 bases left in between. The CDR3 has 13 amino acids. The CDR3, as DNA: TGTGCCAGCAGCTTCGATGGGAACACTGAAGCTTTCTTT. Translation gives CASSFDGNTEAFF.

This chain uses TRBV7-2 with TRBJ1-5; D is possibly TRBD1 (5 bases). There are 18 residues in the CDR3. Trimming pared 1 base from V and 0 bases from J, leaving 16 bases between. Germline-derived CDR1 and CDR2 are SGHTA and FQGNSA. In nucleotides, the CDR3 is TGTGCCAGCAGCTTAGGAGGGTCCGACAGTTATAGCAATCAGCCCCAGCATTTT. Its translation: CASSLGGSDSYSNQPQHF.

The chain links TRBV30 to TRBJ2-7; D remains ambiguous. The ends were cut back, 4 bases at V and 1 base at J, with 14 bases in the middle. The CDR3 has 14 amino acids. CDR1 is GTSNPN, CDR2 SVGIG, per germline (reference sequence). This CDR3 reads CAWIKPGESYEQYF. The DNA of the CDR3 is TGTGCCTGGATCAAGCCGGGTGAGTCCTACGAGCAGTACTTC.

V and J are TRBV14 and TRBJ2-2; 7 nucleotides match TRBD1. Germline trimming cut 5 bases from V and 7 bases from J; bases unmatched to any gene: 7. The CDR3 runs 14 residues. Germline values: CDR1 SGHDN, CDR2 FVKESK. CDR3 loop: CASSTTTGVGELFF. The CDR3 DNA is TGTGCCAGCAGCACCACAACAGGGGTCGGGGAGCTGTTTTTT.

The chain joins TRBV28 to TRBJ1-4; no firm D call. Trimming left V 6 bases short and J 3 bases short, with 11 bases between. The germline gives CDR1 MDHEN, CDR2 SYDVKM. There are 14 residues in the CDR3. DNA of the CDR3: TGTGCCAGCAGCGTTGGGAGGGCTAATGAAAAACTGTTTTTT. It specifies CASSVGRANEKLFF. Together with reference TRBV28 and TRBJ1-4, the CDR3 gives the full variable domain: DVKVTQSSRYLVKRTGEKVFLECVQDMDHENMFWYRQDPGLGLRLIYFSYDVKMKEKGDIPEGYSVSREKKERFSLILESASTNQTSMYLCASSVGRANEKLFFGSGTQLSVL.

Notes on this clone: This sample includes further DNA sequences coding for the same CDR3. The chain combines TRBV28 with TRBJ1-1, with D uncertain. V was pared by 7 bases and J by 0 bases, with 3 bases between. Germline assignment: CDR1 MDHEN and CDR2 SYDVKM. The CDR3 is 11 amino acids. DNA of the CDR3: TGTGCCAGCAATATGAACACTGAAGCTTTCTTT. Its protein product is CASNMNTEAFF.

The J gene is TRBJ2-7, the V gene TRBV19; TRBD2 agrees at 10 bases. Germline assignment: CDR1 LNHDA and CDR2 SQIVND (reference sequence). With V trimmed by 7 bases and J by 2 bases, 5 bases remained unmatched. CDR3 size: 14 residues. CDR3 DNA sequence: TGTGCCAGTACGCGAGCGGGAGGGACCTACGAGCAGTACTTC. This encodes CASTRAGGTYEQYF.

V gene TRBV18 combines with J gene TRBJ2-4, with D perhaps matching TRBD1 (6 bases). CDR1 is KGHSH, CDR2 LQKENI, per germline. The length of the CDR3 is 13 residues. V gave up 5 bases and J gave up 15 bases, with 20 bases separating them. The CDR3 loop reads CASSTPGHPPPYF. The CDR3 DNA sequence: TGTGCCAGCTCAACTCCGGGACACCCGCCCCCGTACTTC.

This clone was recorded once. The V and J genes are TRBV11-2 and TRBJ2-5; D gene unclear. This CDR3 contains 15 residues. The V gene's germline CDR1 is SGHAT and CDR2 FQNNGV. V gave up 2 bases and J gave up 2 bases, with 12 bases separating them. The chain's CDR3 is CASSLRGGTQETQYF. CDR3 sequence (DNA): TGTGCCAGCAGCTTAAGAGGCGGTACTCAAGAGACCCAGTACTTC.

The chain recombines TRBV7-9 with TRBJ2-1, with 7 positions matching TRBD2. V shed 2 bases, J shed 4 bases, and the junction held 14 bases outside the gene matches. The germline gives CDR1 SEHNR, CDR2 FQNEAQ (reference sequence). The CDR3 is 18 residues long. CDR3 coding DNA: TGTGCCAGCAGCTTATATCTCAGAAGGAGCGGGATATACAATGAGCAGTTCTTC. Translating gives CASSLYLRRSGIYNEQFF. Full variable domain (outside the CDR3, taken from reference TRBV7-9 and TRBJ2-1): DTGVSQNPRHKITKRGQNVTFRCDPISEHNRLYWYRQTLGQGPEFLTYFQNEAQLEKSRLLSDRFSAERPKGSFSTLEIQRTEQGDSAMYLCASSLYLRRSGIYNEQFFGPGTRLTVL.